Listed here are 19 T cell receptor beta chains from one sample, sequenced in a study of shared clonotypes between healthy human individuals. This table comes from immunoSEQ multiplex PCR, and its TCRdb copy is limited to in-frame clones, with some not included. The data show about 2.4 million clones, over 85% seen once. The specimen sequenced was naive CD4+ T cells from PBMCs. The subset denotes: CD45RA+ positively selected. All receptors come from a man younger than 35 in good health. Some clones in this sample may be carry-over from other donors' samples.

The chain employs TRBV5-6 and TRBJ2-3, with 8 bases aligning to TRBD2. The CDR3 covers 16 residues. Germline CDR1 reads SGHDT; CDR2 reads YYEEEE. V dropped 4 bases and J dropped 2; count of bases not matched to a gene: 9. The CDR3: CASSATGTRSTDTQYF. For the CDR3, the DNA is TGTGCCAGCAGCGCGACCGGGACTAGGTCCACAGATACGCAGTATTTT.

The rearrangement links TRBV5-1 to TRBJ2-1, with D possibly being TRBD1 (6 bases). V was cut by 1 base and J by 2 bases, with 10 bases left in between. CDR3 length: 15 residues. Germline CDR1 reads SGHRS; CDR2 reads YFSETQ. CDR3 region: CASSLWGPPYNEQFF. The CDR3 DNA sequence: TGCGCCAGCAGCTTGTGGGGGCCCCCCTACAATGAGCAGTTCTTC. Complete variable domain (other parts from reference TRBV5-1 and TRBJ2-1): KAGVTQTPRYLIKTRGQQVTLSCSPISGHRSVSWYQQTPGQGLQFLFEYFSETQRNKGNFPGRFSGRQFSNSRSEMNVSTLELGDSALYLCASSLWGPPYNEQFFGPGTRLTVL.

The chain couples TRBV28 to TRBJ1-2, with D maybe TRBD1 (6 bases). Trimming took off 5 bases at V and 2 bases at J, with 18 bases between the two ends. Germline lookup yields CDR1 MDHEN and CDR2 SYDVKM. The CDR3 contains 16 residues. CDR3 in amino acids: CASSPTGGAPNYGYTF. The CDR3 region has the DNA TGTGCCAGCAGTCCTACCGGGGGGGCGCCCAACTATGGCTACACCTTC.

The V and J genes are TRBV5-1 and TRBJ2-5, with a possible D match to TRBD2 (5 bases). The germline V gene has CDR1 SGHRS and CDR2 YFSETQ. The CDR3 covers 16 residues. The V end was cut by 0 bases, the J end by 3 bases, with 15 bases between. The CDR3 region is CASSLGVAAGEETQYF. For the CDR3, the DNA is TGCGCCAGCAGCTTGGGGGTCGCGGCGGGCGAAGAGACCCAGTACTTC.

V and J are TRBV28 and TRBJ2-1, with 9 bases that match TRBD2. V lost 6 bases to trimming and J lost 1 base; unmatched junction nucleotides: 4. Germline lookup yields CDR1 MDHEN and CDR2 SYDVKM. CDR3 length: 15 amino acids. The CDR3, as DNA: TGTGCCAGCAGGACTAGCGGCCCATCCTACAATGAGCAGTTCTTC. Protein product: CASRTSGPSYNEQFF.

On this clone itself: This CDR3 is also generated by other DNA sequences in the sample. V and J are TRBV5-6 and TRBJ2-1; D is unresolved. Germline V lookup: CDR1 SGHDT, CDR2 YYEEEE. Trimming pared 0 bases from V and 4 bases from J, leaving 5 bases between. The CDR3 extends over 13 amino acids. Here the CDR3 reads CASSLGYYNEQFF. The CDR3 DNA follows: TGTGCCAGCAGCTTGGGCTATTACAATGAGCAGTTCTTC.

The J gene is TRBJ2-1, the V gene TRBV5-1; the match to TRBD2 covers 12 bases. CDR1 is SGHRS, CDR2 YFSETQ, per germline. This CDR3 spans 14 amino acids. With 3 bases clipped from V and 8 bases from J, the junction kept 3 bases outside the gene matches. The CDR3 nucleotides are TGCGCCAGCAGCTCCCGACTAGCGGGAGATGAGCAGTTCTTC. The encoded protein is CASSSRLAGDEQFF.

This clone has only one observation. The V gene is TRBV5-1, the J gene TRBJ2-7; 13 bases agree with TRBD2. Losses at the gene ends were 0 bases for V and 3 bases for J; bases not matched to a gene: 9. The CDR3 is 18 amino acids. The germline V gene encodes CDR1 SGHRS and CDR2 YFSETQ. The CDR3 DNA reads as TGCGCCAGCAGCTTGGCCGGCCCCGGGACTAGCGGGAACTACGAGCAGTACTTC. Translation: CASSLAGPGTSGNYEQYF.

The chain couples TRBV30 to TRBJ2-5; D is uncertain. TRBJ2-7 explains the end of the DNA better; the J call may be wrong. Per the germline V gene, CDR1 is GTSNPN and CDR2 is SVGIG (reference sequence). The CDR3 spans 14 residues. DNA of the CDR3: TGTGCCTGGAGTGTATTCCAACGCTCCTACGAGCAGTACTTC. Translation gives CAWSVFQRSYEQYF.

The J gene is TRBJ1-2, the V gene TRBV4-1; D is uncertain. Per germline, CDR1 MGHRA and CDR2 YSYEKL. There are 14 residues in the CDR3. The V and J ends lost 0 bases and 4 bases respectively, with 9 bases between them. CDR3 region: CASSQEPVAYGYTF. CDR3 nucleotides: TGCGCCAGCAGCCAAGAACCAGTAGCCTATGGCTACACCTTC.

Points on this clone: This same CDR3 is encoded by further DNA sequences in the sample. The rearrangement joins TRBV9 to TRBJ1-2; D is possibly TRBD1 (5 bases). Germline V gene sequence: CDR1 SGDLS, CDR2 YYNGEE. This CDR3 is built from 14 residues. The V end was cut by 0 bases, the J end by 2 bases, with 8 bases between. In DNA form, the CDR3 reads TGTGCCAGCAGCGTAGGGCAGGGAAACTATGGCTACACCTTC. Its translation is CASSVGQGNYGYTF.

In regard to this clone: Other DNA sequences in this specimen translate into the identical CDR3. The gene calls are TRBV9 and TRBJ2-7; 10 bases map to TRBD2. With 4 bases clipped from V and 2 bases from J, the junction kept 6 bases outside the gene matches. The V gene's germline CDR1 is SGDLS and CDR2 YYNGEE. CDR3 length equals 15 residues. Here the CDR3 reads CASSPQREGPYEQYF. DNA of the CDR3: TGTGCCAGCAGCCCCCAGCGGGAGGGCCCCTACGAGCAGTACTTC.

The chain recombines TRBV19 with TRBJ2-7; TRBD1 might be the D (6 bases). V lost 5 bases to trimming and J lost 3 bases, with 20 bases between them. CDR3 length: 16 amino acids. CDR1 and CDR2 (germline): LNHDA, SQIVND (reference sequence). CDR3 nucleotides: TGTGCCAGTAGTCGAAAAGATGTAGGGGGAGTCTACGAGCAGTACTTC. Its protein is CASSRKDVGGVYEQYF.

The chain links TRBV30 to TRBJ1-6; 9 bases line up with TRBD1. Trimming cost V 2 bases and J 9 bases; bases outside gene matches: 8. Germline V gene data show CDR1 as GTSNPN and CDR2 as SVGIG (reference sequence). The CDR3 consists of 15 residues. Written as DNA, the CDR3 is TGTGCCTGGAGTCTACCGGGACAGGGTAGTTCACCCCTCCACTTT. It encodes CAWSLPGQGSSPLHF.

This chain's CDR3 is CAISETGGSGSPLHF. The CDR3 DNA reads TGTGCCATCAGTGAGACAGGCGGCAGTGGTTCACCCCTCCACTTT. V and J are TRBV10-3 and TRBJ1-6; maybe TRBD1 (5 bases). V dropped 2 bases and J dropped 9 bases, with 14 bases sitting between them. The CDR3 runs 15 residues. CDR1 and CDR2 from the germline V gene are ENHRY and SYGVKD.

V gene TRBV28 combines with J gene TRBJ1-5; no clear D gene. Germline values: CDR1 MDHEN, CDR2 SYDVKM. Between the trimmed V and J ends, which lost 0 bases and 0 bases, there was a span of 9 bases. CDR3 length equals 16 residues. The CDR3 coding sequence is TGTGCCAGCAGTTTATGGGCGGGGATTAGCAATCAGCCCCAGCATTTT. Translation: CASSLWAGISNQPQHF.

This CDR3 is CASSFVGLDTGELFF. CDR3 sequence (DNA): TGCGCCAGCAGCTTTGTGGGGCTGGACACCGGGGAGCTGTTTTTT. V usage is TRBV5-1 and J usage is TRBJ2-2; the D gene is possibly TRBD1 (5 bases). The germline CDR1 and CDR2 sequences are SGHRS and YFSETQ. The CDR3 runs 15 residues. V was cut by 2 bases and J by 3 bases, with 11 bases left in between.

The chain employs TRBV28 and TRBJ2-2, with 9 bases fitting TRBD1. The ends lost 11 bases at V and 3 bases at J; junction bases unmatched: 7. This CDR3 contains 14 residues. Germline V gene lookup returns CDR1 MDHEN and CDR2 SYDVKM. The CDR3 bases are TGTGCCGGCCAGGGGACAGGGTACACCGGGGAGCTGTTTTTT. As protein: CAGQGTGYTGELFF.

Here the CDR3 reads CASSTRDGRDYGYTF. CDR3 sequence (DNA): TGTGCCAGTAGTACCCGGGACGGAAGGGACTATGGCTACACCTTC. V gene TRBV19 combines with J gene TRBJ1-2, with D possibly TRBD1 on 5 matching bases. From germline, CDR1 is LNHDA and CDR2 SQIVND (reference sequence). This CDR3 has 15 residues. V gave up 4 bases and J gave up 3 bases, with 15 bases separating them.